Each of the 9 T cell receptor beta chains below was sequenced from the same sample in a study of blood T cell repertoires in COVID-19. Profiled with immunoSEQ multiplex PCR; TCRdb holds only in-frame clones, not every one. The sample yields tens of thousands of clones, about 89% seen once. The source material was peripheral blood. Every receptor here comes from an older woman with active or convalescent COVID-19.

This chain uses TRBV9 with TRBJ2-1; D might be TRBD2 (5 bases). Germline loops: CDR1 SGDLS, CDR2 YYNGEE. Trimming left V 3 bases short and J 8 bases short, with 12 bases between. The CDR3 consists of 13 residues. DNA of the CDR3: TGTGCCAGCAGCGAAGAGAGGGAATATGAGCAGTTCTTC. It yields the protein CASSEEREYEQFF.

This rearrangement joins TRBV6-1 to TRBJ1-6; 7 bases are a match to TRBD1. The germline gives CDR1 MNHNS, CDR2 SASEGT. This CDR3 region has 15 residues. Losses at the gene ends were 6 bases for V and 12 bases for J; bases not matched to a gene: 14. The CDR3 reads CASSLYLRQGVPLHF. The CDR3 DNA sequence: TGTGCCAGCAGCCTTTACCTTCGACAGGGTGTACCCCTCCACTTT.

The chain joins TRBV30 to TRBJ1-1, with D perhaps matching TRBD1 (6 bases). The CDR3 is made up of 13 amino acids. The germline V gene has CDR1 GTSNPN and CDR2 SVGIG (reference sequence). V was clipped by 0 bases and J by 3 bases, with 8 bases between them. The CDR3 reads CAWSVHRDTEAFF. The CDR3 DNA reads TGTGCCTGGAGTGTACACAGGGACACTGAAGCTTTCTTT.

The chain carries TRBV5-6 and TRBJ2-2, with TRBD1 as a possible D gene (5 bases). CDR1 and CDR2 from the germline V gene are SGHDT and YYEEEE. The CDR3 is made up of 17 amino acids. The V end was cut by 0 bases, the J end by 5 bases, with 17 bases between. In DNA, the CDR3 is TGTGCCAGCAGCTTGGTCCTGTGGTTAGGGGAAACCGGGGAGCTGTTTTTT. Protein product: CASSLVLWLGETGELFF.

The CDR3 bases are TGTGCCAGCAGCTTAGGACAGAACCCCAGCACAGATACGCAGTATTTT. This encodes CASSLGQNPSTDTQYF. V is TRBV11-3 and J is TRBJ2-3; D may be TRBD1 (5 bases). The V gene lost 1 base and the J gene lost 0 bases, with 11 bases spanning the gap. The germline CDR1 and CDR2 sequences are SGHNT and YENEEA. This CDR3 has 16 amino acids.

Only one count was recorded for this clone. The J gene is TRBJ2-3, the V gene TRBV4-3; D gene uncertain. The CDR3 runs to 14 residues. V gave up 2 bases and J gave up 5 bases, with 11 bases separating them. Germline assignment: CDR1 LGHNA and CDR2 YSLEER. The CDR3 protein is CASSQQSSRDTQYF. CDR3 DNA: TGCGCCAGCAGCCAACAGTCTTCTCGAGATACGCAGTATTTT.

V gene TRBV7-2 combines with J gene TRBJ2-2; no clear D gene. Trimming stripped 5 bases from V and 3 bases from J, with 10 bases between. In germline, CDR1 is SGHTA, CDR2 FQGNSA. The CDR3 consists of 14 residues. The CDR3 region is CASSPRVDTGELFF. CDR3 DNA: TGTGCCAGCAGCCCCCGGGTTGACACCGGGGAGCTGTTTTTT.

This clone appeared once. V is TRBV19 and J is TRBJ2-7, with 10 bases identical to TRBD1. The CDR3 spans 14 residues. CDR1 LNHDA and CDR2 SQIVND come from the germline V gene (reference sequence). Trimming took 5 bases from V and 2 from J; bases not matched to a gene: 3. As DNA, the CDR3 is TGTGCCAGTAGTGCCGGGACAGGGGCCTACGAGCAGTACTTC. Amino acid sequence: CASSAGTGAYEQYF.

The genes are TRBV3-1 (or the pseudogene TRBV3-2) and TRBJ1-6, with TRBD1 matching 7 bases. J gave up 8 bases and V 3 bases, and 4 bases lay outside the gene matches. Germline loops: CDR1 LGHDT, CDR2 YNNKEL (reference sequence). This CDR3 has 14 amino acids. The CDR3: CASSHQGEYSPLHF. CDR3 nucleotides: TGTGCCAGCAGCCACCAGGGGGAGTATTCACCCCTCCACTTT.